These 29 T cell receptor beta chains originate from one sample sequenced in a study of CD8+ T cells in alopecia areata. The authors extracted RNA and reverse transcribed it into cDNA as the sequencing template. Here immunoSEQ multiplex PCR was the method, and the copy in TCRdb shows in-frame clones only, minus some. The sample has 150,000 to 200,000 clones, roughly two thirds seen once. Treatment in this sample: oral pan-JAK inhibitor, 5-10 mg twice daily. Sequenced material: CD4+ T cells sorted from blood, taken at week 4, from a patient treated with tofacitinib. These receptors all come from a human donor with alopecia areata.

The sample holds one count of this clone. The chain combines TRBV5-6 with TRBJ2-5; D uncertain. The V end lost 2 bases, the J end lost 0 bases, and 17 bases lay between the germline ends. Germline V gene lookup returns CDR1 SGHDT and CDR2 YYEEEE. The CDR3 length is 17 residues. Written as DNA, the CDR3 is TGTGCCAGCAGCTTCCGGAGTGCAACTCCGTACCAAGAGACCCAGTACTTC. It yields the protein CASSFRSATPYQETQYF.

The rearrangement joins TRBV29-1 to TRBJ1-6, with 8 nucleotides matching TRBD1. V shed 7 bases and J 7 bases; nucleotides not matched to a gene: 6. The length of the CDR3 is 13 residues. Germline V gene lookup returns CDR1 SQVTM and CDR2 ANQGSEA. The CDR3 DNA reads TGCAGCGCTAGTGGACAGGGCAATTCACCCCTCCACTTT. Residues: CSASGQGNSPLHF. Based on the CDR3 plus reference TRBV29-1 and TRBJ1-6, the full variable domain is SAVISQKPSRDICQRGTSLTIQCQVDSQVTMMFWYRQQPGQSLTLIATANQGSEATYESGFVIDKFPISRPNLTFSTLTVSNMSPEDSSIYLCSASGQGNSPLHFGNGTRLTVT.

This clone was seen a few times. The chain employs TRBV25-1 and TRBJ1-2; D unclear. CDR1 MGHDK and CDR2 SYGVNS come from the germline V gene. The CDR3 consists of 14 residues. V was trimmed by 3 bases and J by 2 bases, leaving 10 bases between them. This chain's CDR3 is CASSDSWGNYGYTF. CDR3 DNA sequence: TGTGCCAGCAGTGATTCGTGGGGAAACTATGGCTACACCTTC.

This chain's CDR3 is CASSEDRGDTGELFF. The CDR3 region has the DNA TGTGCCAGCAGTGAAGACAGGGGGGACACCGGGGAGCTGTTTTTT. J is TRBJ2-2 and V is TRBV25-1; 9 bases agree with TRBD1. There are 15 residues in the CDR3. Germline V gives CDR1 MGHDK, CDR2 SYGVNS. The V gene end was trimmed by 2 bases and the J gene end by 3 bases; junction bases not matched to a gene: 1.

This clone has only a few counts. The rearrangement links TRBV5-5 to TRBJ1-2, with 8 bases that match TRBD1. Losses at the gene ends were 4 bases for V and 4 bases for J; bases not matched to a gene: 6. This CDR3 region has 14 residues. Germline V gene sequence: CDR1 SGHKS, CDR2 YYEKEE (reference sequence). The CDR3 DNA sequence: TGTGCCAGCAGCAACAGGGGGAGCGTCTATGGCTACACCTTC. Translating it yields CASSNRGSVYGYTF. The full variable domain, in which reference TRBV5-5 and TRBJ1-2 provide the parts outside the CDR3, is DAGVTQSPTHLIKTRGQQVTLRCSPISGHKSVSWYQQVLGQGPQFIFQYYEKEERGRGNFPDRFSARQFPNYSSELNVNALLLGDSALYLCASSNRGSVYGYTFGSGTRLTVV.

The chain employs TRBV6-5 and TRBJ1-1, with unresolved D. The CDR3 contains 14 residues. Trimming removed 7 bases from V and 7 bases from J, with 19 bases in between. CDR1 MNHEY and CDR2 SVGAGI come from the germline V gene. CDR3 region: CASTPATPSSEAFF. The CDR3 nucleotides are TGTGCCAGCACCCCGGCCACCCCCAGTAGTGAAGCTTTCTTT.

The V and J genes are TRBV30 and TRBJ2-5; tentatively, D is TRBD1 or TRBD2 (5 bases each). The CDR3 contains 12 residues. V lost 2 bases and J 4 bases, leaving 8 bases between the germline ends. Per the germline V gene, CDR1 is GTSNPN and CDR2 is SVGIG (reference sequence). This CDR3 reads CAWSPGPETQYF. CDR3 bases: TGTGCCTGGAGTCCGGGGCCAGAGACCCAGTACTTC.

J is TRBJ2-7 and V is TRBV29-1, with a weak D call TRBD1 (7 bases). The CDR3 totals 13 residues. CDR1 and CDR2 from the germline V gene are SQVTM and ANQGSEA. Trimming pared 7 bases from V and 0 bases from J, leaving 13 bases between. The chain's CDR3 is CSGGDSRSYEQYF. The DNA of the CDR3 is TGCAGCGGGGGGGACAGTCGCTCCTACGAGCAGTACTTC.

The chain links TRBV15 to TRBJ2-2, with D uncertain. The CDR3 has 13 amino acids. Germline V gene lookup returns CDR1 LNHNV and CDR2 YYDKDF (reference sequence). V was shortened by 4 bases and J by 2 bases, with 5 bases between the two germline ends. Here the CDR3 reads CATSTINTGELFF. CDR3 DNA sequence: TGTGCCACCAGCACCATTAACACCGGGGAGCTGTTTTTT.

V and J are TRBV7-6 and TRBJ2-5; a weak D match, TRBD2 (6 bases). This CDR3 has 14 amino acids. In germline, CDR1 is SGHVS, CDR2 FNYEAQ. The V and J ends lost 2 bases and 5 bases respectively, with 12 bases between them. CDR3 in DNA: TGTGCCAGCAGCTTACTGCGGGGCGGGGAGACCCAGTACTTC. Translation: CASSLLRGGETQYF.

The V call is TRBV30, the J call TRBJ1-2; TRBD1 matches 9 bases. Looked up from germline, CDR1 is GTSNPN and CDR2 is SVGIG (reference sequence). The ends lost 3 bases at V and 4 bases at J; junction bases unmatched: 6. The CDR3 is 14 amino acids. The CDR3 DNA is TGTGCCTGGAGGGAACAGGGGGCCTTCTATGGCTACACCTTC. Translation gives CAWREQGAFYGYTF. The full variable domain, in which reference TRBV30 and TRBJ1-2 provide the parts outside the CDR3, is SQTIHQWPATLVQPVGSPLSLECTVEGTSNPNLYWYRQAAGRGLQLLFYSVGIGQISSEVPQNLSASRPQDRQFILSSKKLLLSDSGFYLCAWREQGAFYGYTFGSGTRLTVV.

The rearrangement links TRBV6-6 to TRBJ2-7; D assignment may be TRBD1 or TRBD2 (5 bases each). Between the trimmed V and J ends, which lost 2 bases and 1 base, there was a span of 12 bases. CDR1 is MNHNY and CDR2 is SVGAGI in the germline V gene (reference sequence). The CDR3 covers 15 residues. CDR3 sequence: CASSYRPGRSYEQYF. CDR3 coding DNA: TGTGCCAGCAGTTACCGTCCGGGACGATCCTACGAGCAGTACTTC.

In its sample, this clone was seen a few times. The chain joins TRBV6-1 to TRBJ1-5; no reliable D call. This CDR3 spans 13 amino acids. Per the germline V gene, CDR1 is MNHNS and CDR2 is SASEGT. Trimming took off 8 bases at V and 2 bases at J, with 10 bases between the two ends. CDR3 residues: CASVLGGNQPQHF. The CDR3, as DNA: TGTGCCAGCGTCCTAGGCGGCAATCAGCCCCAGCATTTT.

The chain carries TRBV11-3 and TRBJ1-2; D is undetermined. Germline CDR1 and CDR2: SGHNT and YENEEA. The CDR3 totals 15 residues. Between the trimmed V and J ends, which lost 4 bases and 4 bases, there was a span of 16 bases. In nucleotides, the CDR3 is TGTGCCAGCAGCTCCTCCAGTAGAATCGTCTATGGCTACACCTTC. It is translated as CASSSSSRIVYGYTF.

The chain has TRBV6-5 and TRBJ2-2; TRBD1 aligns across 8 bases. With 6 bases clipped from V and 0 bases from J, the junction kept 3 bases outside the gene matches. The germline CDR1 and CDR2 sequences are MNHEY and SVGAGI. The CDR3 has 15 amino acids. The CDR3 spells CASRPGGANTGELFF. CDR3 sequence (DNA): TGTGCCAGCAGGCCAGGGGGCGCGAACACCGGGGAGCTGTTTTTT.

The V and J genes are TRBV5-1 and TRBJ1-1; D gene uncertain. Germline lookup yields CDR1 SGHRS and CDR2 YFSETQ. The CDR3 has 12 residues. V was cut by 3 bases and J by 2 bases, with 5 bases left in between. CDR3 sequence (DNA): TGCGCCAGCAGCTCCCGAAACACTGAAGCTTTCTTT. This encodes CASSSRNTEAFF.

The chain uses TRBV27 and TRBJ2-7; TRBD1 aligns across 8 bases. The V and J ends lost 5 bases and 3 bases, in that order; junction bases with no gene match: 6. The germline CDR1 and CDR2 sequences are MNHEY and SMNVEV (reference sequence). CDR3 length: 14 residues. The CDR3 DNA reads TGTGCCAGCAGTGTAACCGGGACAGGCTACGAGCAGTACTTC. Translation gives CASSVTGTGYEQYF.

The CDR3 nucleotides read TGTGCCAGCAGCTTGACTAGCGGCTCCACAGATACGCAGTATTTT. It yields the protein CASSLTSGSTDTQYF. This chain uses TRBV5-4 with TRBJ2-3; 8 nucleotides align to TRBD2. This CDR3 spans 15 amino acids. After removal of 1 base from V and 2 bases from J, the junction contained 3 bases not matched to a gene. Germline V gene lookup returns CDR1 SGHNT and CDR2 YYREEE (reference sequence).

The genes are TRBV2 and TRBJ2-6, with a tentative D call TRBD2 (5 bases). With 6 bases removed from V and 2 bases from J, the gap between germline ends came to 11 bases. The CDR3 runs to 15 residues. Germline V gene data show CDR1 as SNHLY and CDR2 as FYNNEI. CDR3 residues: CASSLKRAGANVLTF. CDR3 nucleotide sequence: TGTGCCAGCAGCCTCAAGAGGGCTGGGGCCAACGTCCTGACTTTC.

V gene TRBV14 combines with J gene TRBJ2-2; tentatively, D is TRBD1 (6 bases). The germline CDR1 and CDR2 sequences are SGHDN and FVKESK. The CDR3 is made up of 14 amino acids. Trimming left V 4 bases short and J 5 bases short, with 11 bases between. The CDR3, as DNA: TGTGCCAGCAGCCCCCAGGGGCGAACCGGGGAGCTGTTTTTT. It codes for CASSPQGRTGELFF.

CDR3: CASSPDRVDIQYF. DNA for the CDR3: TGTGCCAGCAGCCCGGACAGGGTGGACATTCAGTACTTC. The genes are TRBV7-3 and TRBJ2-4; 8 nucleotides align to TRBD1. CDR1 SGHTA and CDR2 FQGTGA come from the germline V gene. The V gene end was trimmed by 5 bases and the J gene end by 8 bases; junction bases not matched to a gene: 5. The CDR3 has 13 amino acids. The full variable domain, its missing parts supplied by reference TRBV7-3 and TRBJ2-4, is GAGVSQTPSNKVTEKGKYVELRCDPISGHTALYWYRQSLGQGPEFLIYFQGTGAADDSGLPNDRFFAVRPEGSVSTLKIQRTERGDSAVYLCASSPDRVDIQYFGAGTRLSVL.

This clone was counted only a few times. The chain couples TRBV14 to TRBJ2-7; D is perhaps TRBD1 (5 bases). Germline CDR1 and CDR2: SGHDN and FVKESK. Trimming removed 3 bases at V and 9 bases at J, with 9 bases between. The CDR3 spans 11 residues. The CDR3 nucleotides read TGTGCCAGCAGCCAGCAGGGATCGCAGTACTTC. Translated: CASSQQGSQYF.

The chain couples TRBV7-9 to TRBJ2-2; D gene unclear. Looked up from germline, CDR1 is SEHNR and CDR2 is FQNEAQ (reference sequence). This CDR3 is 16 amino acids long. Trimming removed 0 bases at V and 4 bases at J, with 12 bases between. Here the CDR3 DNA reads TGTGCCAGCAGCTTAGCCGGGCGTATCGTCACCGGGGAGCTGTTTTTT. Protein product: CASSLAGRIVTGELFF.

V usage is TRBV29-1 and J usage is TRBJ1-2, with unresolved D. The CDR3 contains 11 residues. V lost 4 bases and J lost 9, with 12 bases in between. CDR1 is SQVTM, CDR2 ANQGSEA, per germline. CDR3 nucleotides: TGCAGCGTTGGGTCAGGCCGGAGCTACACCTTC. Its translation: CSVGSGRSYTF. Supplemented by reference TRBV29-1 and TRBJ1-2, the full variable domain reads SAVISQKPSRDICQRGTSLTIQCQVDSQVTMMFWYRQQPGQSLTLIATANQGSEATYESGFVIDKFPISRPNLTFSTLTVSNMSPEDSSIYLCSVGSGRSYTFGSGTRLTVV.

The chain employs TRBV5-1 and TRBJ2-1, with 7 positions matching TRBD1. Germline V lookup: CDR1 SGHRS, CDR2 YFSETQ. Trimming cost V 7 bases and J 0 bases; bases outside gene matches: 4. The CDR3 runs 14 residues. CDR3 bases: TGCGCCAGCTCGGGACAGAGCTCCTACAATGAGCAGTTCTTC. Translating it yields CASSGQSSYNEQFF.

The chain carries TRBV30 and TRBJ2-2; D might be TRBD1 (5 bases). CDR3 size: 14 residues. CDR1 and CDR2 from the germline V gene are GTSNPN and SVGIG (reference sequence). The V gene lost 5 bases and the J gene lost 5 bases, with 15 bases spanning the gap. The CDR3 loop reads CAWGGAGRTGELFF. The CDR3, as DNA: TGTGCCTGGGGTGGGGCAGGGCGTACCGGGGAGCTGTTTTTT.

V and J are TRBV6-5 and TRBJ1-5, with 8 nucleotides matching TRBD1. The V gene end was trimmed by 5 bases and the J gene end by 7 bases; junction bases not matched to a gene: 7. Germline lookup yields CDR1 MNHEY and CDR2 SVGAGI. This CDR3 is 14 amino acids long. This chain's CDR3 is CASSPTGVSQPQHF. In DNA form, the CDR3 reads TGTGCCAGCAGTCCGACAGGGGTAAGCCAGCCCCAGCATTTT.

Worth noting for this clone: The germline gene is not matched at one end of the junction; a read error may be the cause. The chain combines TRBV7-9 with TRBJ2-7; the match to TRBD1 covers 7 bases. The CDR3 is 13 residues long. Germline V gene data show CDR1 as SEHNR and CDR2 as FQNEAQ (reference sequence). The CDR3 DNA reads as TGTGCCAGCAGCTTAGGGGACCGGGACAGAGTATTCTTC. Translating it yields CASSLGDRDRVFF.

The chain has TRBV29-1 and TRBJ1-2; D is perhaps TRBD1 (5 bases). Trimming cost V 8 bases and J 4 bases, with 11 bases left between them. Germline lookup yields CDR1 SQVTM and CDR2 ANQGSEA. The length of the CDR3 is 11 residues. The DNA of the CDR3 is TGCAGCTCCGCTGGGGCCTATGGCTACACCTTC. Translated, it gives CSSAGAYGYTF.